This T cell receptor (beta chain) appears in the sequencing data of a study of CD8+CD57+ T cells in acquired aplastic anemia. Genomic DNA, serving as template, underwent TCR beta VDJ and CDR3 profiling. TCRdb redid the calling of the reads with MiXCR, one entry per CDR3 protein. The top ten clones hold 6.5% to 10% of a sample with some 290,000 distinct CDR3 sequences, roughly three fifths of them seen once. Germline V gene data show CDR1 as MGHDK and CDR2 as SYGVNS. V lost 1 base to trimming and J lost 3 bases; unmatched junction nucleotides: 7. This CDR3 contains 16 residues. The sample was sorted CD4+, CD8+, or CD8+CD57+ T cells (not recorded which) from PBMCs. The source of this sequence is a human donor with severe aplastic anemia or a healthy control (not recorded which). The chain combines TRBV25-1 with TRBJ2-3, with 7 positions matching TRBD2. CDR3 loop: CASSELRAGVTDTQYF. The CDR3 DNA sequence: TGTGCCAGCAGTGAATTACGGGCGGGGGTAACAGATACGCAGTATTTT. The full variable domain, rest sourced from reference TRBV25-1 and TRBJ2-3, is EADIYQTPRYLVIGTGKKITLECSQTMGHDKMYWYQQDPGMELHLIHYSYGVNSTEKGDLSSESTVSRIRTEHFPLTLESARPSHTSQYLCASSELRAGVTDTQYFGPGTRLTVL.